The 15 T cell receptor beta chains reported below all come from one sample, sequenced in a study of T cells after posttransplantation cyclophosphamide. Only in-frame clones appear in the TCRdb table, and some are missing; sequencing was by immunoSEQ multiplex PCR. The sample holds approximately 56,000 clones, 94% seen once. Sequencing was carried out using PBMCs. The receptors shown here come from a woman aged 25 to 39 in good health and a related stem cell transplant donor.

The rearrangement uses TRBV27 and TRBJ1-1, with TRBD1 identical over 7 bases. The CDR3 consists of 18 residues. V gave up 4 bases and J gave up 2 bases; unmatched junction bases: 16. Germline CDR1 and CDR2: MNHEY and SMNVEV (reference sequence). CDR3 loop: CASSSPAKGALGNTEAFF. CDR3 DNA sequence: TGTGCCAGCAGTTCTCCGGCCAAGGGGGCTTTAGGTAACACTGAAGCTTTCTTT.

The chain is built from TRBV7-3 and TRBJ2-7, with 8 bases that match TRBD2. CDR1 SGHTA and CDR2 FQGTGA come from the germline V gene. This CDR3 is built from 15 residues. With 0 bases clipped from V and 3 bases from J, the junction kept 4 bases outside the gene matches. CDR3 DNA sequence: TGTGCCAGCAGCTTAACTAGCGGGGTGGGCTACGAGCAGTACTTC. Amino acids: CASSLTSGVGYEQYF.

V is TRBV5-4 and J is TRBJ1-1; 8 bases are a match to TRBD1. With V trimmed by 6 bases and J by 8 bases, 6 bases remained unmatched. Germline loops: CDR1 SGHNT, CDR2 YYREEE (reference sequence). The CDR3 totals 12 residues. CDR3: CASITGTGEAFF. The DNA of the CDR3 is TGTGCCAGCATCACCGGGACAGGAGAAGCTTTCTTT. Based on the CDR3 plus reference TRBV5-4 and TRBJ1-1, the full variable domain is ETGVTQSPTHLIKTRGQQVTLRCSSQSGHNTVSWYQQALGQGPQFIFQYYREEENGRGNFPPRFSGLQFPNYSSELNVNALELDDSALYLCASITGTGEAFFGQGTRLTVV.

This sequence joins TRBV4-2 and TRBJ2-3; D is possibly TRBD1 (6 bases). Trimming left V 4 bases short and J 3 bases short, with 14 bases between. The germline V gene encodes CDR1 LGHNA and CDR2 YNFKEQ. CDR3 length: 15 amino acids. This chain's CDR3 is CASSLQTGITDTQYF. The DNA for the CDR3 is TGTGCCAGCAGCCTGCAAACAGGGATTACAGATACGCAGTATTTT.

A single count supports this clone. The CDR3 reads CASSYLRGEEQFF. The CDR3 region has the DNA TGTGCCAGCAGTTACCTCCGCGGGGAAGAGCAGTTCTTC. The gene calls are TRBV6-5 and TRBJ2-1; D is possibly TRBD2 (6 bases). The germline gives CDR1 MNHEY, CDR2 SVGAGI. Trimming took 2 bases from V and 10 from J, leaving 12 bases between them. This CDR3 region has 13 residues.

This chain uses TRBV7-7 with TRBJ2-2, with 9 bases identical to TRBD2. The CDR3 loop spans 15 amino acids. The V gene end was trimmed by 5 bases and the J gene end by 8 bases; junction bases not matched to a gene: 9. Germline lookup yields CDR1 SSHAT and CDR2 FNYEAQ (reference sequence). The CDR3, as DNA: TGTGCCAGCAGCCCGTTAGCGGGGGCAGGGGGGGAGCTGTTTTTT. Translation gives CASSPLAGAGGELFF.

This chain uses TRBV18 with TRBJ2-1; perhaps TRBD1 as D (6 bases). The ends were cut back, 1 base at V and 5 bases at J, with 12 bases in the middle. CDR3 size: 15 residues. Germline V gives CDR1 KGHSH, CDR2 LQKENI. The CDR3 DNA reads as TGTGCCAGCTCACCACTTCAGGGGTACAACAATGAGCAGTTCTTC. Amino acids: CASSPLQGYNNEQFF.

This clone was recorded only once. The chain uses TRBV19 and TRBJ1-1, with D perhaps matching TRBD1 (6 bases). The V end was cut by 2 bases, the J end by 6 bases, with 22 bases between. The CDR3 is 17 residues long. Germline V gives CDR1 LNHDA, CDR2 SQIVND (reference sequence). CDR3 residues: CASSIRPGTWAAAEAFF. CDR3 sequence (DNA): TGTGCCAGTAGTATACGTCCCGGGACATGGGCCGCTGCTGAAGCTTTCTTT.

The chain joins TRBV7-9 to TRBJ1-1; D unresolved. Trimming removed 3 bases from V and 6 bases from J, with 17 bases in between. CDR1 and CDR2 from the germline V gene are SEHNR and FQNEAQ (reference sequence). This CDR3 region has 15 residues. The CDR3 DNA is TGTGCCAGCAGCTTGCCCCGGTTCGGTACGGCTGAAGCTTTCTTT. Amino acid sequence: CASSLPRFGTAEAFF.

The rearrangement links TRBV5-1 to TRBJ1-2; D is unclear. V lost 5 bases to trimming and J lost 5 bases, with 16 bases between them. CDR1 SGHRS and CDR2 YFSETQ come from the germline V gene. The CDR3 runs to 14 residues. CDR3 in DNA: TGCGCCAGCAGGCGGACCGGGAGAGAATATGGCTACACCTTC. Translating gives CASRRTGREYGYTF. Combining the CDR3 with reference TRBV5-1 and TRBJ1-2 gives the whole variable domain KAGVTQTPRYLIKTRGQQVTLSCSPISGHRSVSWYQQTPGQGLQFLFEYFSETQRNKGNFPGRFSGRQFSNSRSEMNVSTLELGDSALYLCASRRTGREYGYTFGSGTRLTVV.

This chain uses TRBV6-1 with TRBJ2-7; 11 nucleotides line up with TRBD2. The ends lost 5 bases at V and 3 bases at J; junction bases unmatched: 6. The germline CDR1 and CDR2 sequences are MNHNS and SASEGT. The CDR3 consists of 15 residues. The CDR3, as DNA: TGTGCCAGCAGTCTCGGGACTAGCGGAAACTACGAGCAGTACTTC. This sequence encodes CASSLGTSGNYEQYF.

A note on this clone: At one end the junction does not follow the germline gene, possibly because of a read error. This sequence joins TRBV19 and TRBJ2-3, with 12 bases lining up with TRBD1. Germline values: CDR1 LNHDA, CDR2 SQIVND (reference sequence). The CDR3 is made up of 15 amino acids. The CDR3 reads CASSTGTGGTYTQYF. The CDR3 coding sequence is TGTGCCAGTAGTACAGGGACAGGGGGCACATATACGCAGTATTTT. The full variable domain, in which reference TRBV19 and TRBJ2-3 provide the parts outside the CDR3, is DGGITQSPKYLFRKEGQNVTLSCEQNLNHDAMYWYRQDPGQGLRLIYYSQIVNDFQKGDIAEGYSVSREKKESFPLTVTSAQKNPTAFYLCASSTGTGGTYTQYFGPGTRLTVL.

The rearrangement joins TRBV7-9 to TRBJ1-3; D not resolved. The CDR3 sequence is 14 residues long. CDR1 is SEHNR and CDR2 is FQNEAQ in the germline V gene (reference sequence). V shed 2 bases and J shed 1 base, with 6 bases lying between them. As DNA, the CDR3 is TGTGCCAGCAGCTTATCCGGGTCTGGAAACACCATATATTTT. As protein: CASSLSGSGNTIYF.

The chain joins TRBV5-6 to TRBJ1-3; maybe TRBD1 (5 bases). This CDR3 is 17 amino acids long. Deletions cut 1 base from V and 4 bases from J, with 18 bases between. Germline values: CDR1 SGHDT, CDR2 YYEEEE. CDR3 in DNA: TGTGCCAGCAGCTTGCAAACAGGACCTCGGTCCGGAAACACCATATATTTT. Protein: CASSLQTGPRSGNTIYF.

V and J are TRBV5-1 and TRBJ2-3; 7 bases are a match to TRBD2. This CDR3 contains 16 residues. From germline, CDR1 is SGHRS and CDR2 YFSETQ. The V and J ends lost 4 bases and 9 bases, in that order; junction bases with no gene match: 17. The CDR3 spells CASSASGTTPSETQYF. CDR3 nucleotide sequence: TGCGCCAGCAGCGCCTCCGGGACTACCCCTAGCGAGACGCAGTATTTT.